The 26 T cell receptor beta chains below were found in one sample sequenced in a study of OX40 agonist ivuxolimab in advanced cancers. Only in-frame clones appear in the TCRdb table, and some are missing; sequencing was by immunoSEQ multiplex PCR. The sample records about 58,000 clones, 70% to 90% being singletons. Sequenced material: CD4+ or CD8+ T cells sorted from blood, taken in a trial of the OX40 agonist ivuxolimab. Every receptor here comes from an adult with an advanced solid tumor such as melanoma, head and neck, liver or kidney cancer.

This chain uses TRBV14 with TRBJ2-2; 9 nucleotides match TRBD2. This CDR3 comprises 16 residues. V was pared by 4 bases and J by 2 bases, with 5 bases of the junction left unmatched. From germline, CDR1 is SGHDN and CDR2 FVKESK. CDR3 loop: CASSRWTSANTGELFF. Written as DNA, the CDR3 is TGTGCCAGCAGCCGATGGACTAGCGCTAACACCGGGGAGCTGTTTTTT.

V is TRBV29-1 and J is TRBJ2-7; the D is unclear. There are 12 residues in the CDR3. The V end was cut by 7 bases, the J end by 0 bases, with 10 bases between. Germline lookup yields CDR1 SQVTM and CDR2 ANQGSEA. The CDR3, as DNA: TGCAGCGCCCAGACAATCTCCTACGAGCAGTACTTC. This gives the protein CSAQTISYEQYF.

The gene calls are TRBV10-3 and TRBJ2-1; D remains ambiguous. V was pared by 10 bases and J by 6 bases, with 13 bases between. The CDR3 consists of 12 residues. CDR1 is ENHRY and CDR2 is SYGVKD in the germline V gene. CDR3 in DNA: TGTGCCACATCGCAGGAAGGCAATGAGCAGTTCTTC. Protein sequence: CATSQEGNEQFF.

The genes are TRBV28 and TRBJ2-5; 8 nucleotides align to TRBD1. The V and J ends lost 8 bases and 5 bases, in that order; junction bases with no gene match: 10. Per germline, CDR1 MDHEN and CDR2 SYDVKM. The CDR3 has 14 amino acids. The CDR3 coding sequence is TGTGCCAGCGAGTCGGAGGCAGGGGGCGAGACCCAGTACTTC. Its protein is CASESEAGGETQYF.

The rearrangement uses TRBV6-5 and TRBJ2-2; unclear D gene. This CDR3 has 14 residues. Between the trimmed V and J ends, which lost 5 bases and 0 bases, there was a span of 7 bases. CDR1 and CDR2 (germline): MNHEY, SVGAGI. CDR3: CASSPLPNTGELFF. DNA of the CDR3: TGTGCCAGCAGTCCTCTCCCGAACACCGGGGAGCTGTTTTTT.

The chain carries TRBV11-2 and TRBJ1-1; the D is unclear. Germline V gene sequence: CDR1 SGHAT, CDR2 FQNNGV. The CDR3 loop spans 15 amino acids. The V end was cut by 1 base, the J end by 3 bases, with 12 bases between. The CDR3 DNA reads as TGTGCCAGCAGCTTAGTAGGTTTCGGGGACACTGAAGCTTTCTTT. Encoded protein: CASSLVGFGDTEAFF.

The chain uses TRBV7-6 and TRBJ2-5, with 11 bases that match TRBD2. The trim removed 3 bases at V and 5 bases at J, leaving 11 bases unmatched. The CDR3 is 17 amino acids. Germline loops: CDR1 SGHVS, CDR2 FNYEAQ. CDR3 protein: CASSFASLAGGPETQYF. CDR3 nucleotide sequence: TGTGCCAGCAGCTTTGCGTCTTTAGCGGGAGGGCCGGAGACCCAGTACTTC.

The rearrangement joins TRBV9 to TRBJ2-2; D is uncertain. V was clipped by 0 bases and J by 5 bases, with 11 bases between them. The CDR3 contains 15 residues. Germline assignment: CDR1 SGDLS and CDR2 YYNGEE. CDR3 nucleotides: TGTGCCAGCAGCGTAGGAATAGCAGCTACCGGGGAGCTGTTTTTT. As protein: CASSVGIAATGELFF. Based on the CDR3 plus reference TRBV9 and TRBJ2-2, the full variable domain is DSGVTQTPKHLITATGQRVTLRCSPRSGDLSVYWYQQSLDQGLQFLIQYYNGEERAKGNILERFSAQQFPDLHSELNLSSLELGDSALYFCASSVGIAATGELFFGEGSRLTVL.

This clone was recorded only once. The CDR3 is CASSERQGLVDTQYF. The CDR3 DNA sequence: TGTGCCAGCAGCGAAAGACAGGGGCTGGTGGATACGCAGTATTTT. The genes are TRBV5-8 and TRBJ2-3, with TRBD1 identical over 8 bases. This CDR3 has 15 amino acids. Per germline, CDR1 SGHTS and CDR2 YDEGEE. V was pared by 4 bases and J by 6 bases, with 10 bases of the junction left unmatched.

This chain connects TRBV5-1 to TRBJ2-7, with D unclear. The ends were cut back, 0 bases at V and 2 bases at J, with 6 bases in the middle. The CDR3 consists of 13 residues. Germline CDR1 and CDR2: SGHRS and YFSETQ. The CDR3 region has the DNA TGCGCCAGCAGCTTGGAACAGACCTACGAGCAGTACTTC. It is translated as CASSLEQTYEQYF.

This rearrangement joins TRBV29-1 to TRBJ2-3, with a possible D match to TRBD1 (6 bases). Germline CDR1 SQVTM, CDR2 ANQGSEA. The CDR3 is 14 amino acids. The germline V and J ends were trimmed by 8 bases and 2 bases, with 17 bases remaining between them. The CDR3: CSSSTGIITDTQYF. The DNA of the CDR3 is TGCAGCTCATCGACAGGAATTATCACAGATACGCAGTATTTT.

As to this clone: One end of the junction fails to match germline, which may point to a read error. The chain has TRBV28 and TRBJ2-1, with a possible D match to TRBD2 (5 bases). Per germline, CDR1 MDHEN and CDR2 SYDVKM. CDR3 size: 15 residues. CDR3 coding DNA: TGTGCCAGCAGTTTGTCCCGGCTAGCCCCCTTACTCCTGCTCTTC. Translating it yields CASSLSRLAPLLLLF. Full variable domain (missing parts from reference TRBV28 and TRBJ2-1): DVKVTQSSRYLVKRTGEKVFLECVQDMDHENMFWYRQDPGLGLRLIYFSYDVKMKEKGDIPEGYSVSREKKERFSLILESASTNQTSMYLCASSLSRLAPLLLLFGPGTRLTVL.

There are a few counts of this clone. The V call is TRBV6-1, the J call TRBJ2-3, with D tentatively TRBD1 (6 bases). The CDR3 is 19 amino acids. Looked up from germline, CDR1 is MNHNS and CDR2 is SASEGT. Deletions cut 4 bases from V and 3 bases from J, with 26 bases between. The CDR3 coding sequence is TGTGCCAGCAGTGGCCCCTACCCCGGGACACACATGGGAACAGATACGCAGTATTTT. Encoded protein: CASSGPYPGTHMGTDTQYF.

The DNA of the CDR3 is TGTGCCAGCAGCTTAGTACAGGGCTCAGATACGCAGTATTTT. Amino acids: CASSLVQGSDTQYF. This chain uses TRBV7-9 with TRBJ2-3; TRBD1 might be the D (6 bases). V was pared by 1 base and J by 4 bases, with 9 bases between. The CDR3 has 14 amino acids. Per the germline V gene, CDR1 is SEHNR and CDR2 is FQNEAQ (reference sequence).

The J gene is TRBJ2-1, the V gene TRBV10-1, with D perhaps matching TRBD2 (6 bases). The ends were cut back, 2 bases at V and 4 bases at J, with 18 bases in the middle. The CDR3 runs 17 residues. From germline, CDR1 is WNHNN and CDR2 SYGVQD (reference sequence). Here the CDR3 DNA reads TGCGCCAGCAGTGAGCGAGTAGGCGGAGGGGTTTACAATGAGCAGTTCTTC. Residues: CASSERVGGGVYNEQFF.

The chain employs TRBV29-1 and TRBJ1-2; D is uncertain. CDR1 and CDR2 (germline): SQVTM, ANQGSEA. Trimming stripped 3 bases from V and 2 bases from J, with 7 bases between. This CDR3 has 12 amino acids. CDR3 sequence (DNA): TGCAGCGTTGATAAGGAAAACTATGGCTACACCTTC. Its protein is CSVDKENYGYTF.

The chain links TRBV2 to TRBJ1-4; D uncertain. Trimming left V 6 bases short and J 0 bases short, with 8 bases between. The CDR3 spans 14 residues. CDR1 and CDR2 from the germline V gene are SNHLY and FYNNEI. The CDR3 DNA reads as TGTGCCAGCAGGACGGGTGCAACTAATGAAAAACTGTTTTTT. This encodes CASRTGATNEKLFF.

V and J are TRBV11-2 and TRBJ2-1, with D uncertain. The germline V gene encodes CDR1 SGHAT and CDR2 FQNNGV. V dropped 1 base and J dropped 4 bases, with 5 bases sitting between them. The CDR3 is 13 amino acids. CDR3: CASSLVKYNEQFF. CDR3 coding DNA: TGTGCCAGCAGCTTAGTCAAGTACAATGAGCAGTTCTTC.

The chain uses TRBV5-4 and TRBJ2-1, with D uncertain. Trimming stripped 2 bases from V and 0 bases from J, with 21 bases between. The CDR3 has 19 residues. From germline, CDR1 is SGHNT and CDR2 YYREEE (reference sequence). CDR3 bases: TGTGCCAGCAGCTTAGGACCCAACAGAGGATTAAGCTCCTACAATGAGCAGTTCTTC. Translated: CASSLGPNRGLSSYNEQFF.

The V and J genes are TRBV14 and TRBJ2-2, with D maybe TRBD2 (6 bases). Germline V gives CDR1 SGHDN, CDR2 FVKESK. The length of the CDR3 is 12 residues. V dropped 4 bases and J dropped 7 bases, with 7 bases sitting between them. The CDR3 coding sequence is TGTGCCAGCAGCCGGGAGGTCGGGGAGCTGTTTTTT. The encoded protein is CASSREVGELFF.

This rearrangement joins TRBV7-8 to TRBJ2-3, with 8 bases that match TRBD1. V shed 5 bases and J 1 base; nucleotides not matched to a gene: 5. CDR3 length equals 15 residues. Germline assignment: CDR1 SGHVS and CDR2 FQNEAQ. This CDR3 is CASSVRGRGTDTQYF. The CDR3 DNA is TGTGCCAGCAGCGTCAGGGGGCGAGGCACAGATACGCAGTATTTT.

This sequence joins TRBV4-1 and TRBJ1-1; 7 bases line up with TRBD1. The CDR3 is 15 residues long. Germline CDR1 is MGHRA and CDR2 is YSYEKL. The J segment lost 3 bases and the V segment lost 3 bases, leaving 7 bases of the junction unmatched. CDR3 in DNA: TGCGCCAGCAGCCACCCCGACAGGGATCACACTGAAGCTTTCTTT. Translation gives CASSHPDRDHTEAFF.

The chain recombines TRBV27 with TRBJ1-1, with a weak D call TRBD1 (5 bases). Germline loops: CDR1 MNHEY, CDR2 SMNVEV (reference sequence). Trimming shortened V by 3 bases and J by 6 bases, and 14 bases separated the two germline ends. The length of the CDR3 is 14 residues. The CDR3 DNA sequence: TGTGCCAGCAGTTTCTGGGGGGGGGTGGCTGAAGCTTTCTTT. This gives the protein CASSFWGGVAEAFF.

This rearrangement joins TRBV6-1 to TRBJ1-4; D unclear. Trimming shortened V by 4 bases and J by 8 bases, and 17 bases separated the two germline ends. This CDR3 spans 15 amino acids. Germline CDR1 and CDR2: MNHNS and SASEGT. CDR3 loop: CASSGTTLGYEKLFF. CDR3 DNA: TGTGCCAGCAGTGGAACGACATTGGGTTACGAAAAACTGTTTTTT.

V is TRBV27 and J is TRBJ2-7, with 10 bases identical to TRBD2. Germline trimming cut 1 base from V and 5 bases from J; bases unmatched to any gene: 14. The length of the CDR3 is 18 residues. CDR1 and CDR2 (germline): MNHEY, SMNVEV (reference sequence). CDR3 protein: CASSLWGGPLAGVHEQYF. Here the CDR3 DNA reads TGTGCCAGCAGTTTATGGGGGGGACCTCTAGCGGGAGTTCACGAGCAGTACTTC.

V is TRBV7-2 and J is TRBJ1-1; possibly TRBD1 for D (5 bases). This CDR3 spans 16 amino acids. CDR1 is SGHTA, CDR2 FQGNSA, per germline. The V and J ends lost 5 bases and 4 bases respectively, with 20 bases between them. The CDR3 is CASSDPGRGLGTEAFF. CDR3 DNA: TGTGCCAGCAGCGATCCAGGTCGGGGGTTGGGCACTGAAGCTTTCTTT.